The 21 T cell receptor beta chains presented below share a single source sample, sequenced in a study of response to subunit inactivated influenza vaccine. TCRdb ran MiXCR on the RT-PCR reads and lists one entry per CDR3 protein. In the table there are just under 550,000 distinct CDR3 sequences, under 30% of which are singletons. This sample was shared with a second study, whose subject was T cells expressing NK-cell markers. That source reports: The TCR beta cDNA came from 5'RACE template switching with UMIs.

The sample was CD4+ T cells sorted from PBMCs, taken roughly 12 days after vaccination. The origin of the receptors is a man aged 50 to 60 who received an inactivated influenza vaccine.

The V gene is TRBV5-1, the J gene TRBJ2-3; 13 bases line up with TRBD2. The CDR3 has 16 residues. V shed 5 bases and J 7 bases; nucleotides not matched to a gene: 10. Germline lookup yields CDR1 SGHRS and CDR2 YFSETQ. CDR3 in DNA: TGCGCCAGCAGTTATCGGACTAGCGGGGGAACGAATACGCAGTATTTT. It codes for CASSYRTSGGTNTQYF.

The genes are TRBV6-5 and TRBJ1-5, with D possibly matching TRBD1 (5 bases). Trimming shortened V by 2 bases and J by 2 bases, and 13 bases separated the two germline ends. CDR3 length: 16 residues. The germline CDR1 and CDR2 sequences are MNHEY and SVGAGI. CDR3: CASSYQKNRRNQPQHF. For the CDR3, the DNA is TGTGCCAGCAGTTACCAAAAAAACAGGCGCAATCAGCCCCAGCATTTT.

This clonotype has just a few counts. The chain employs TRBV11-2 and TRBJ2-7, with 12 bases matching TRBD2. This CDR3 is 15 amino acids long. Unmatched junction bases numbered 4, after V lost 1 base and J lost 6 bases. The germline CDR1 and CDR2 sequences are SGHAT and FQNNGV. The CDR3 bases are TGTGCCAGCAGCTTAGCACTAGCGGGGGGTGGCGAGCAGTACTTC. Translation gives CASSLALAGGGEQYF. The variable domain in full, completed from reference TRBV11-2 and TRBJ2-7, reads EAGVAQSPRYKIIEKRQSVAFWCNPISGHATLYWYQQILGQGPKLLIQFQNNGVVDDSQLPKDRFSAERLKGVDSTLKIQPAKLEDSAVYLCASSLALAGGGEQYFGPGTRLTVT.

This clonotype was counted between two and nine times. The chain employs TRBV12-3 or TRBV12-4 and TRBJ2-7; TRBD2 aligns across 8 bases. Trimming cost V 7 bases and J 3 bases; bases outside gene matches: 8. This CDR3 has 14 residues. The CDR3 DNA sequence: TGTGCCAGCAAAGAGCGGGAGATTAGCTACGAGCAGTACTTC. This codes for CASKEREISYEQYF.

This clonotype was counted only a few times. The DNA for the CDR3 is TGCAGTGCTATTCCCGACGGGAGGGCCAAAGATACGCAGTATTTT. Amino acid sequence: CSAIPDGRAKDTQYF. The chain employs TRBV20-1 and TRBJ2-3, with 8 nucleotides matching TRBD2. The CDR3 sequence is 15 residues long. Trimming removed 4 bases from V and 5 bases from J; junction bases left unmatched: 11. Germline CDR1 is DFQATT and CDR2 is SNEGSKA (reference sequence).

This clonotype occurred a few times. The V call is TRBV29-1, the J call TRBJ2-5, with TRBD2 matching over 15 bases. The germline CDR1 and CDR2 sequences are SQVTM and ANQGSEA. J gave up 5 bases and V 4 bases, and 2 bases lay outside the gene matches. The CDR3 covers 14 residues. This CDR3 reads CSVGGLAGGETQYF. The CDR3 DNA sequence: TGCAGCGTTGGGGGACTAGCGGGAGGTGAGACCCAGTACTTC.

This clonotype appeared a few times. J is TRBJ2-1 and V is TRBV12-3 or TRBV12-4, with TRBD1 as a possible D gene (5 bases). There are 11 residues in the CDR3. Trimming removed 5 bases at V and 15 bases at J, with 14 bases between. The CDR3 DNA reads as TGTGCCAGCAGTCAAAGAGTGGGGCGGTTCTTC. The encoded protein is CASSQRVGRFF.

In nucleotides, the CDR3 is TGCAGCGTGGCGGGGGTGGATGGCTACACCTTC. This sequence encodes CSVAGVDGYTF. This chain links TRBV29-1 with TRBJ1-2; tentatively, D is TRBD1 (5 bases). CDR3 length equals 11 residues. Trimming took off 6 bases at V and 6 bases at J, with 11 bases between the two ends. Germline V gene lookup returns CDR1 SQVTM and CDR2 ANQGSEA.

This chain joins TRBV2 and TRBJ2-5; a weak D match, TRBD2 (5 bases). From germline, CDR1 is SNHLY and CDR2 FYNNEI. CDR3 length: 14 amino acids. The V and J ends lost 6 bases and 5 bases respectively, with 16 bases between them. CDR3 in DNA: TGTGCCAGCAGGATAGGGTCCTCGGGGGAGACCCAGTACTTC. Translation gives CASRIGSSGETQYF. Looking up the rest from reference TRBV2 and TRBJ2-5 gives the full variable domain: EPEVTQTPSHQVTQMGQEVILRCVPISNHLYFYWYRQILGQKVEFLVSFYNNEISEKSEIFDDQFSVERPDGSNFTLKIRSTKLEDSAMYFCASRIGSSGETQYFGPGTRLLVL.

The J gene is TRBJ2-1, the V gene TRBV5-1; 11 nucleotides agree with TRBD1. CDR1 and CDR2 (germline): SGHRS, YFSETQ. Trimming cost V 2 bases and J 5 bases; bases outside gene matches: 3. This CDR3 comprises 15 residues. The CDR3 loop reads CASSLGTGGDNEQFF. CDR3 sequence (DNA): TGCGCCAGCAGCTTAGGGACAGGGGGGGACAATGAGCAGTTCTTC.

V is TRBV14 and J is TRBJ1-1, with a weak D call TRBD1 (5 bases). The V gene's germline CDR1 is SGHDN and CDR2 FVKESK. This CDR3 has 16 residues. V lost 10 bases and J 5 bases, leaving 26 bases between the germline ends. The CDR3 loop is CATKKGRGTSGTEAFF. CDR3 bases: TGTGCCACGAAAAAGGGGCGGGGGACTTCGGGGACTGAAGCTTTCTTT.

The J gene is TRBJ2-1, the V gene TRBV20-1, with 9 bases that match TRBD2. Germline loops: CDR1 DFQATT, CDR2 SNEGSKA (reference sequence). The CDR3 has 16 amino acids. Trimming took 0 bases from V and 6 from J; bases not matched to a gene: 9. The CDR3 reads CSAREGAGGPLNEQFF. DNA for the CDR3: TGCAGTGCTAGAGAAGGGGCGGGAGGGCCGCTCAATGAGCAGTTCTTC.

V usage is TRBV12-3 or TRBV12-4 and J usage is TRBJ2-1; 12 bases agree with TRBD2. The CDR3 has 16 amino acids. Losses at the gene ends were 6 bases for V and 2 bases for J; bases not matched to a gene: 5. This chain's CDR3 is CASRSSSGRAYNEQFF. DNA of the CDR3: TGTGCCAGCAGATCGTCTAGCGGGAGGGCCTACAATGAGCAGTTCTTC.

CDR3 in DNA: TGTGCCACCAGCAGAGAGGGTAGCGGGAGTTACAATGAGCAGTTCTTC. It yields the protein CATSREGSGSYNEQFF. The V call is TRBV15, the J call TRBJ2-1; 9 bases align to TRBD2. Germline values: CDR1 LNHNV, CDR2 YYDKDF (reference sequence). V shed 0 bases and J 4 bases; nucleotides not matched to a gene: 4. CDR3 size: 16 residues.

The rearrangement links TRBV6-2 or TRBV6-3 to TRBJ2-7, with D tentatively TRBD2 (5 bases). The CDR3 loop spans 13 amino acids. V dropped 10 bases and J dropped 1 base, with 14 bases sitting between them. In germline, CDR1 is MNHEY, CDR2 SVGEGT. CDR3 loop: CATHGLKSYEQYF. The CDR3 DNA reads as TGTGCCACCCACGGACTGAAATCCTACGAGCAGTACTTC.

V usage is TRBV6-5 and J usage is TRBJ1-6; no clear D. V lost 0 bases and J lost 5, with 11 bases in between. Germline CDR1 reads MNHEY; CDR2 reads SVGAGI. The CDR3 has 16 residues. The chain's CDR3 is CASSYSRPQNNSPLHF. The CDR3 DNA sequence: TGTGCCAGCAGTTACTCGAGACCTCAGAATAATTCACCCCTCCACTTT.

The sample holds many counts of this clonotype. The V gene is TRBV6-9, the J gene TRBJ2-7, with TRBD2 matching 8 bases. This CDR3 comprises 15 residues. Per germline, CDR1 MNHGY and CDR2 SVAAGI. V was clipped by 7 bases and J by 4 bases; unmatched bases: 12. CDR3 nucleotide sequence: TGTGCCAGCACCCGCAGCGGGGGACCCAATTACGAGCAGTACTTC. It yields the protein CASTRSGGPNYEQYF.

The V and J genes are TRBV5-1 and TRBJ1-1; no definite D call. The germline V and J ends were trimmed by 4 bases and 0 bases, with 13 bases remaining between them. CDR3 length equals 15 residues. Germline V lookup: CDR1 SGHRS, CDR2 YFSETQ. The CDR3 DNA sequence: TGCGCCAGCAGCCAGCAAGGACGGATGAACACTGAAGCTTTCTTT. Translated: CASSQQGRMNTEAFF.

This clonotype was seen ten or more times. The V gene is TRBV12-3 or TRBV12-4, the J gene TRBJ1-6; D gene ambiguous. V lost 3 bases and J lost 3, with 6 bases in between. CDR3 length equals 14 residues. The CDR3 region is CASSLRVYNSPLHF. Here the CDR3 DNA reads TGTGCCAGCAGTTTGCGCGTCTATAATTCACCCCTCCACTTT.

V usage is TRBV7-9 and J usage is TRBJ1-6, with D perhaps matching TRBD1 (5 bases). The CDR3 sequence is 14 residues long. V was pared by 5 bases and J by 10 bases, with 15 bases between. CDR1 is SEHNR and CDR2 is FQNEAQ in the germline V gene (reference sequence). The CDR3 DNA sequence: TGTGCCAGCAGCCGCGGGGGGGTATACTCACCCCTCCACTTT. This translates into CASSRGGVYSPLHF.

The rearrangement links TRBV18 to TRBJ2-5, with 15 bases fitting TRBD2. V was clipped by 3 bases and J by 2 bases; unmatched bases: 10. The CDR3 runs 19 residues. Per the germline V gene, CDR1 is KGHSH and CDR2 is LQKENI. The CDR3 sequence is CASSPAGTSGRTLQETQYF. The CDR3 bases are TGTGCCAGCTCACCGGCCGGGACTAGCGGGAGGACCCTACAAGAGACCCAGTACTTC. The full variable domain, its missing parts supplied by reference TRBV18 and TRBJ2-5, is NAGVMQNPRHLVRRRGQEARLRCSPMKGHSHVYWYRQLPEEGLKFMVYLQKENIIDESGMPKERFSAEFPKEGPSILRIQQVVRGDSAAYFCASSPAGTSGRTLQETQYFGPGTRLLVL.